These 2 T cell receptor beta chains originate from one sample sequenced in a study of T-cell memory formation after mild COVID-19. TCRdb fed the 5' RACE reads into MiXCR, producing one record per CDR3 protein. The sample shows about 150,000 distinct CDR3 sequences, under 30% of them seen only once. Material: PBMCs or a T cell subset sorted from them (not recorded which). The receptors were gathered from an adult woman who had mild COVID-19 (a few samples of this study predate the infection). Cell type and time point are not known.

The V call is TRBV28, the J call TRBJ2-7, with 7 bases matching TRBD2. The CDR3 has 16 amino acids. V trimming: 3 bases; J trimming: 4 bases; junction bases outside the gene matches: 12. Germline lookup yields CDR1 MDHEN and CDR2 SYDVKM. The CDR3 spells CASSLDQGLKAYEQYF. Written as DNA, the CDR3 is TGTGCCAGCAGTTTGGATCAGGGACTAAAGGCTTACGAGCAGTACTTC. Variable domain in full (rest from reference TRBV28 and TRBJ2-7): DVKVTQSSRYLVKRTGEKVFLECVQDMDHENMFWYRQDPGLGLRLIYFSYDVKMKEKGDIPEGYSVSREKKERFSLILESASTNQTSMYLCASSLDQGLKAYEQYFGPGTRLTVT.

The chain employs TRBV12-3 or TRBV12-4 and TRBJ1-1; D not resolved. Trimming removed 8 bases at V and 1 base at J, with 14 bases between. The CDR3 sequence is 14 residues long. CDR3 amino acids: CASGLDLANTEAFF. The CDR3 DNA reads as TGTGCCAGCGGCCTGGATCTCGCGAACACTGAAGCTTTCTTT.